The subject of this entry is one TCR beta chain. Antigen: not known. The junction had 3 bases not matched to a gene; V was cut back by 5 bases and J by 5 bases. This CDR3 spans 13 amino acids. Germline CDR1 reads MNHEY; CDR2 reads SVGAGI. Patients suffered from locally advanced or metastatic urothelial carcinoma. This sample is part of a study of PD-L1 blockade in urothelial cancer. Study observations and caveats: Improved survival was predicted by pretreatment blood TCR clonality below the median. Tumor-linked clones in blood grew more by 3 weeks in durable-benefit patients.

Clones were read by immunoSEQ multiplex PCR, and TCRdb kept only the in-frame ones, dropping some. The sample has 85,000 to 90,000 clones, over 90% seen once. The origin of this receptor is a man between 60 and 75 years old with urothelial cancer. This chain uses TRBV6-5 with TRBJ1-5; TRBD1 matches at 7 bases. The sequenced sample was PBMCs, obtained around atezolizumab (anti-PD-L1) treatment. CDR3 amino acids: CASSNRGHQPQHF. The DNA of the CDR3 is TGTGCCAGCAGTAACAGGGGCCATCAGCCCCAGCATTTT.